One TCR beta chain is described in this entry. No antigen is known for it. TCRdb processed the RACE reads anew with MiXCR; each CDR3 protein has one entry. The sample has more than 90,000 distinct CDR3 sequences, about an eighth seen once; the top ten hold 2.5% to 3.5%. This sample stems from a study of human T cells and chemical hapten exposure. About the study: Chiefly female patients presented with alopecia areata, totalis or universalis.

The study, taken as a whole, reports: Expanded TCRs grouped into significantly more large CDR3 similarity clusters than controls produced.

CDR3 length: 13 amino acids. Germline V gene lookup returns CDR1 SGHRS and CDR2 YFSETQ. With 4 bases removed from V and 1 base from J, the gap between germline ends came to 9 bases. The sample's time point: patch test 2, 6 weeks after DPC sensitization. Treatment indicated: therapeutic diphenylcyclopropenone sensitization with weekly scalp DPC. This sequence originates from a middle-aged woman with alopecia areata. Some clones in this sample may be carry-over from other donors' samples. The chain combines TRBV5-1 with TRBJ2-7; D ambiguous. Sample: whole blood, taken in connection with sensitization to the hapten diphenylcyclopropenone (DPC). The CDR3 here is CASSVARSYEQYF. The CDR3 region has the DNA TGCGCCAGCAGCGTTGCGAGGTCCTACGAGCAGTACTTC. The whole variable domain, remainder taken from reference TRBV5-1 and TRBJ2-7, is KAGVTQTPRYLIKTRGQQVTLSCSPISGHRSVSWYQQTPGQGLQFLFEYFSETQRNKGNFPGRFSGRQFSNSRSEMNVSTLELGDSALYLCASSVARSYEQYFGPGTRLTVT.